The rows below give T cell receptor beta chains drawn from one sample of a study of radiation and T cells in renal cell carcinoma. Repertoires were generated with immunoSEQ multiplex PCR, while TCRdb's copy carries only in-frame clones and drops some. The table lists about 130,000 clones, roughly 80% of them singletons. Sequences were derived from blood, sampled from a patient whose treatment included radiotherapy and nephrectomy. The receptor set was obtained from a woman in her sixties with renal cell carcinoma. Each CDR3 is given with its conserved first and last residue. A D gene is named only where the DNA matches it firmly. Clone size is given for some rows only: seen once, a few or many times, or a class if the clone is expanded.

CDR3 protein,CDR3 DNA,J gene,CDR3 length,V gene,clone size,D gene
CASSPPIDGTEAFF,TGTGCCAGCAGTCCCCCCATCGATGGCACTGAAGCTTTCTTT,TRBJ1-1,14,TRBV28,-,-
CASSYEAGAPDEQYF,TGTGCCAGCAGTTATGAAGCGGGAGCTCCCGACGAGCAGTACTTC,TRBJ2-7,15,TRBV6-6,-,TRBD2
CASSLEGGRGYTF,TGCGCCAGCAGCTTGGAGGGGGGTCGTGGCTACACCTTC,TRBJ1-2,13,TRBV5-1,few,-
CASSLAAGGYNEQFF,TGCGCCAGCAGCTTGGCGGCTGGTGGTTACAATGAGCAGTTCTTC,TRBJ2-1,15,TRBV5-1,-,-
CASSLSGGYNTGELFF,TGTGCCAGCAGCTTGTCAGGGGGCTATAACACCGGGGAGCTGTTTTTT,TRBJ2-2,16,TRBV5-4,-,TRBD1
CASSGGQGYIYGYTF,TGTGCCAGCAGTGGGGGACAGGGCTACATCTATGGCTACACCTTC,TRBJ1-2,15,TRBV6-5,-,TRBD1
CASSADRDIDTQYF,TGTGCCAGCAGCGCGGACAGGGATATAGATACGCAGTATTTT,TRBJ2-3,14,TRBV9,-,TRBD1
CASSDSLESPWGSPLHF,TGTGCCAGCAGTGACTCTCTTGAGTCTCCATGGGGGTCACCCCTCCACTTT,TRBJ1-6,17,TRBV6-4,-,-
CSVGTGLSGANVLTF,TGCAGCGTTGGGACAGGCCTCTCTGGGGCCAACGTCCTGACTTTC,TRBJ2-6,15,TRBV29-1,-,TRBD1
CASSQGPSSNNSPLHF,TGCGCCAGCAGCCAAGGGCCCTCATCTAATAATTCACCCCTCCACTTT,TRBJ1-6,16,TRBV4-1,-,-
CASSLQGTYIEAFF,TGTGCCAGCAGTTTACAAGGAACCTATATTGAGGCTTTCTTT,TRBJ1-1,14,TRBV6-1,once,-
CASSLTTGRFDQPQHF,TGTGCCAGCAGCCTGACGACGGGACGGTTCGATCAGCCCCAGCATTTT,TRBJ1-5,16,TRBV5-5,-,-
CASSLGRQGAAGELFF,TGTGCCAGCAGCTTAGGCCGGCAGGGGGCGGCCGGGGAGCTGTTTTTT,TRBJ2-2,16,TRBV13,-,TRBD1
CATSRGGLAGGLEQFF,TGTGCCACCAGCAGAGGAGGACTAGCGGGAGGGTTGGAGCAGTTCTTC,TRBJ2-1,16,TRBV15,-,TRBD2
CASSEAGDQPQHF,TGTGCCAGCAGTGAAGCTGGAGATCAGCCCCAGCATTTT,TRBJ1-5,13,TRBV6-1,-,-
CASSSGQVNTGELFF,TGTGCCAGTAGTTCCGGACAGGTTAACACCGGGGAGCTGTTTTTT,TRBJ2-2,15,TRBV19,-,TRBD1
CASKTARVTEAFF,TGTGCCAGCAAAACCGCGAGGGTCACTGAAGCTTTCTTT,TRBJ1-1,13,TRBV6-5,-,-
CASSLGSPSYEQYF,TGCGCCAGCAGCCTGGGGTCCCCTTCCTACGAGCAGTACTTC,TRBJ2-7,14,TRBV5-1,-,-
CASSQVLQQNNEQFF,TGTGCCAGCAGCCAAGTTCTTCAGCAAAACAATGAGCAGTTCTTC,TRBJ2-1,15,TRBV4-2,-,-
CASSLGWPGELFF,TGCGCCAGCAGCTTGGGTTGGCCCGGGGAGCTGTTTTTT,TRBJ2-2,13,TRBV5-1,-,-
CASSYGTGLGYTF,TGTGCCAGCAGCTACGGGACAGGGCTTGGCTACACCTTC,TRBJ1-2,13,TRBV5-6,-,TRBD1
CASSVEGFDEQYF,TGTGCCAGCAGCGTTGAGGGCTTCGACGAGCAGTACTTC,TRBJ2-7,13,TRBV9,-,-
CASSPQETQYF,TGTGCCAGCAGCCCCCAAGAGACCCAGTACTTC,TRBJ2-5,11,TRBV16,-,-
CASSEAAVNSPLHF,TGTGCCAGCAGTGAAGCGGCAGTAAATTCACCCCTCCACTTT,TRBJ1-6,14,TRBV6-1,-,-
CASSLESGRGHGYTF,TGTGCCAGCAGCTTAGAGTCTGGCAGGGGGCATGGCTACACCTTC,TRBJ1-2,15,TRBV7-3,-,TRBD1
CASSQRLDRGFYEQYF,TGCGCCAGCAGCCAACGACTGGACAGGGGGTTCTACGAGCAGTACTTC,TRBJ2-7,16,TRBV4-1,-,TRBD1
CASSSTETGSRKDTQYF,TGTGCCAGCAGCTCAACGGAGACTGGTAGCAGGAAAGATACGCAGTATTTT,TRBJ2-3,17,TRBV7-9,-,-
CASTLRQAANSGNTIYF,TGTGCCAGCACCCTCAGGCAGGCGGCGAACTCTGGAAACACCATATATTTT,TRBJ1-3,17,TRBV7-9,-,-
CASSPRQQPQHF,TGTGCCAGCAGCCCCCGGCAACAGCCCCAGCATTTT,TRBJ1-5,12,TRBV5-8,once,-
CASSRTYTDTQYF,TGTGCCAGCAGCCGAACTTACACAGATACGCAGTATTTT,TRBJ2-3,13,TRBV4-2,-,-
CASSAPNNEQFF,TGTGCCAGCAGCGCCCCCAACAATGAGCAGTTCTTC,TRBJ2-1,12,TRBV9,-,-
CASSTPGQGFYGYTF,TGTGCCAGCAGTACACCGGGACAGGGTTTCTATGGCTACACCTTC,TRBJ1-2,15,TRBV27,-,TRBD1
CASSLSGTNQPQHF,TGTGCCAGCAGTCTCTCAGGGACCAATCAGCCCCAGCATTTT,TRBJ1-5,14,TRBV28,-,-
CASRQIGPYEQYF,TGTGCCAGCAGACAGATAGGACCCTACGAGCAGTACTTC,TRBJ2-7,13,TRBV2,-,-
CASSPRKGVADNEQFF,TGCGCCAGCAGCCCCCGGAAGGGGGTCGCGGACAATGAGCAGTTCTTC,TRBJ2-1,16,TRBV4-3,-,-
CASSPGQVTDTQYF,TGTGCCAGCAGTCCGGGACAGGTCACAGATACGCAGTATTTT,TRBJ2-3,14,TRBV6-6,-,TRBD1
CASSMGVEAFF,TGTGCCAGTAGTATGGGGGTAGAAGCTTTCTTT,TRBJ1-1,11,TRBV19,-,-
CASSPPNRASNQPQHF,TGTGCCAGCTCACCACCGAATCGGGCTAGCAATCAGCCCCAGCATTTT,TRBJ1-5,16,TRBV18,-,-
CASSYSTITNYGYTF,TGTGCCAGCAGTTACTCGACTATTACTAACTATGGCTACACCTTC,TRBJ1-2,15,TRBV6-5,-,-
CASSPVGTIPDTQYF,TGTGCCAGCTCACCCGTAGGCACGATCCCAGATACGCAGTATTTT,TRBJ2-3,15,TRBV18,once,-
CASSLGKDTEAFF,TGTGCCAGCAGCTTAGGGAAGGACACTGAAGCTTTCTTT,TRBJ1-1,13,TRBV11-3,-,-